This T cell receptor (beta chain) was identified in a study of a mutant IDH1 vaccine in newly diagnosed glioma. The data were produced by immunoSEQ multiplex PCR, yet TCRdb's version contains in-frame clones alone and is incomplete. The sample includes over 60,000 clones, 89% of them seen just once. Regarding this clone: Its antigen is still unknown.

This CDR3 contains 14 residues. Looked up from germline, CDR1 is LGHNA and CDR2 is YNFKEQ. Trimming shortened V by 3 bases and J by 5 bases, and 11 bases separated the two germline ends. Indicated time point: week 11, during vaccination. Every vaccination contained 300 ug of the mutant IDH1 20-mer peptide and was paired with topical imiquimod. The chain links TRBV4-2 to TRBJ2-1, with a tentative D call TRBD2 (5 bases). The input for sequencing was PBMCs, taken from a glioma patient whose treatment included an IDH1 peptide vaccine. This TCR was recovered from a man aged 35 to 55 with glioma. CDR3 bases: TGTGCCAGCAGCCATTACCCCGGGGACAATGAGCAGTTCTTC. Translating gives CASSHYPGDNEQFF.